This T cell receptor beta chain is drawn from a study of CD4+ T cells in melanoma. Libraries were prepared by immunoSEQ multiplex PCR; TCRdb keeps only in-frame clonotypes and omits some of them. This table holds roughly 12,000 clones, nearly 70% found once. Trimming cost V 0 bases and J 0 bases; bases outside gene matches: 7. The V gene's germline CDR1 is SGHKS and CDR2 YYEKEE (reference sequence). This CDR3 has 19 residues. This chain uses TRBV5-5 with TRBJ2-1, with 12 bases that match TRBD2. This TCR derives from a human donor with melanoma. The sequencing sample was made of cells from a culture (not recorded whether cultured in vitro). The CDR3 region is CASSLELAGGISSYNEQFF. The DNA of the CDR3 is TGTGCCAGCAGCTTGGAACTAGCGGGGGGAATCAGCTCCTACAATGAGCAGTTCTTC.